The 8 T cell receptor beta chains below were found in one sample sequenced in a study of cytomegalovirus exposure and HLA in healthy donors. A multiplex PCR was run with 60 Vbeta primers and 13 Jbeta primers. The data were produced by immunoSEQ multiplex PCR, yet TCRdb's version contains in-frame clones alone and is incomplete. The sample holds 150,000 to 200,000 clones, around 62% seen once. The sequenced sample consisted of PBMCs. These receptors all stem from a man aged 35-49 years in good health and CMV-seronegative.

The chain joins TRBV5-6 to TRBJ2-7; D ambiguous. Looked up from germline, CDR1 is SGHDT and CDR2 is YYEEEE. The CDR3 loop spans 14 amino acids. The germline V and J ends were trimmed by 0 bases and 4 bases, with 11 bases remaining between them. The CDR3 DNA sequence: TGTGCCAGCAGCTTGGGCCGACAACTTTACGAGCAGTACTTC. Translated, it gives CASSLGRQLYEQYF.

V and J are TRBV2 and TRBJ2-7; D gene unclear. Per germline, CDR1 SNHLY and CDR2 FYNNEI. Trimming pared 4 bases from V and 4 bases from J, leaving 5 bases between. The CDR3 contains 11 residues. CDR3 nucleotide sequence: TGTGCCAGCAGTGCACATTACGAGCAGTACTTC. Protein product: CASSAHYEQYF.

The V gene is TRBV10-3, the J gene TRBJ2-2; D might be TRBD1 (5 bases). Deletions cut 9 bases from V and 7 bases from J, with 15 bases between. Germline V gene sequence: CDR1 ENHRY, CDR2 SYGVKD. The CDR3 spans 13 residues. The CDR3 reads CAMETDSSGELFF. The CDR3 DNA reads TGTGCCATGGAGACCGACAGTAGCGGGGAGCTGTTTTTT.

This clone has just a few counts. The CDR3 nucleotides read TGTGCCAGCAGCCCAGGACAGAATAGCAATCAGCCCCAGCATTTT. This encodes CASSPGQNSNQPQHF. V and J are TRBV7-8 and TRBJ1-5; tentatively, D is TRBD1 (6 bases). The CDR3 runs 15 residues. V lost 5 bases and J lost 0, with 11 bases in between. Germline V CDR1 and CDR2: SGHVS, FQNEAQ.

This chain uses TRBV7-3 with TRBJ2-7; tentatively, D is TRBD1 (6 bases). The CDR3 spans 14 residues. Trimming removed 5 bases at V and 6 bases at J, with 17 bases between. In germline, CDR1 is SGHTA, CDR2 FQGTGA. The CDR3 is CASSPRAGVGEQYF. The CDR3 DNA reads TGTGCCAGCAGCCCTCGGGCAGGGGTGGGCGAGCAGTACTTC. Using reference TRBV7-3 and TRBJ2-7 for the parts outside the CDR3, the full variable domain is GAGVSQTPSNKVTEKGKYVELRCDPISGHTALYWYRQSLGQGPEFLIYFQGTGAADDSGLPNDRFFAVRPEGSVSTLKIQRTERGDSAVYLCASSPRAGVGEQYFGPGTRLTVT.

V and J are TRBV28 and TRBJ2-3; 9 positions match TRBD2. Trimming took 6 bases from V and 2 from J; bases not matched to a gene: 6. Germline V gene data show CDR1 as MDHEN and CDR2 as SYDVKM. The CDR3 has 15 residues. The CDR3 is CASSPLAGLTDTQYF. The CDR3 DNA reads TGTGCCAGCAGCCCACTAGCGGGCCTCACAGATACGCAGTATTTT.

This clone was counted between two and nine times. This chain connects TRBV28 to TRBJ2-1; 9 bases line up with TRBD2. J was trimmed by 1 base and V by 7 bases; bases with no gene match: 5. Per the germline V gene, CDR1 is MDHEN and CDR2 is SYDVKM. The CDR3 contains 15 residues. The CDR3 DNA follows: TGTGCCAGCAAGGGCGGGGGGGCTTCCTACAATGAGCAGTTCTTC. This translates into CASKGGGASYNEQFF.

This chain joins TRBV6-1 and TRBJ2-7; 13 bases are shared with TRBD2. Germline assignment: CDR1 MNHNS and CDR2 SASEGT. J lost 7 bases, V lost 6 bases, and 21 bases had no gene match. This CDR3 has 19 residues. CDR3 sequence reads: CASSEQGLGLAGELGEQYF. CDR3 coding DNA: TGTGCCAGCAGCGAACAGGGATTAGGACTAGCGGGAGAATTGGGTGAGCAGTACTTC.